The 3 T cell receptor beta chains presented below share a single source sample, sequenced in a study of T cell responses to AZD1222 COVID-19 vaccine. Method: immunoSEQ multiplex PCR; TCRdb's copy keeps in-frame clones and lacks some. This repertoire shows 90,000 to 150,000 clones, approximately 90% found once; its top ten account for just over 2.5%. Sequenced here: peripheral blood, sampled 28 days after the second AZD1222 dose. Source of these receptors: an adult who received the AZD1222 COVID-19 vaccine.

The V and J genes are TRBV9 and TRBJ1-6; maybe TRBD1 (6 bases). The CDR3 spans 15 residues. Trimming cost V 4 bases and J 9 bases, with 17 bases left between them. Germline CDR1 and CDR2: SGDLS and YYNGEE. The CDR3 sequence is CASSTQTGRGSPLHF. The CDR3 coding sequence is TGTGCCAGCAGCACCCAGACAGGTCGCGGTTCACCCCTCCACTTT.

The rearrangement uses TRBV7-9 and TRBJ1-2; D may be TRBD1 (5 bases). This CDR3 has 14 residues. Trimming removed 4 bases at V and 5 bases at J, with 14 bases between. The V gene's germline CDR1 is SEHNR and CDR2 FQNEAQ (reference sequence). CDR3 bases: TGTGCCAGCAGCTCACCCGGGACGCTATATGGCTACACCTTC. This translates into CASSSPGTLYGYTF.

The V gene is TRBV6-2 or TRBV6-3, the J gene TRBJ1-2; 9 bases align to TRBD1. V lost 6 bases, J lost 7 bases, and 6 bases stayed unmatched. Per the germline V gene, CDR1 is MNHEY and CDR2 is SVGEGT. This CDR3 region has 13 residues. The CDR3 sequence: CASSLQGARGYTF. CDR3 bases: TGTGCCAGCAGCTTACAGGGGGCTCGTGGCTACACCTTC.